This T cell receptor (beta chain) was identified in a study of cytomegalovirus exposure and HLA in healthy donors. Study observations and caveats: V- and J-gene trimming of TCR beta was linked (in a later analysis) to a missense DCLRE1C variant. About 87% or about 30% of the time was how often most TCR beta V segments were productive, according to an earlier analysis.

Concerning this clone itself: Antigen: not known.

Both 60 Vbeta primers and 13 Jbeta primers went into the PCR. Method: immunoSEQ multiplex PCR; TCRdb's copy keeps in-frame clones and lacks some. The data show 150,000 to 200,000 clones, roughly four fifths seen once. Sequencing was done on a sample of PBMCs. The sequence was collected from a man younger than 45 in good health and CMV-seronegative.

CDR3 amino acids: CASSSDRGYNSPLHF. In DNA form, the CDR3 reads TGTGCCAGCAGCTCTGACAGGGGCTATAATTCACCCCTCCACTTT. The V gene is TRBV6-5, the J gene TRBJ1-6; TRBD1 matches 8 bases. This CDR3 region has 15 residues. V was pared by 6 bases and J by 3 bases, with 4 bases of the junction left unmatched. Looked up from germline, CDR1 is MNHEY and CDR2 is SVGAGI.